This T cell receptor (beta chain) was captured in a study of blood T cell repertoires in COVID-19. Across the study: COVID-19 samples collected from the United States, Italy and Spain covered acute and convalescent phases.

Seattle patient enrollment occurred during active infection, with longitudinal follow-up thereafter. This clone was seen many times. The ends lost 2 bases at V and 7 bases at J; junction bases unmatched: 10. The CDR3 spans 18 residues. In germline, CDR1 is SGHAT, CDR2 FQNNGV. Under the authors' procedure: Amplification of reference gene primers provided the estimated nucleated cell counts. Generated by immunoSEQ multiplex PCR, the TCRdb table keeps only in-frame clones and is missing some. That table furnishes V, J and clone size, whereas the DNA furnished D and trimming. This table has under 200,000 clones, roughly 80% appearing once.

The chain has TRBV11-2 and TRBJ2-1; TRBD2 matches at 14 bases. This receptor was taken from an older woman with COVID-19, enrolled during active disease. The source material was peripheral blood. CDR3 DNA sequence: TGTGCCAGCAGCTTACTTACCGGGACTAGCGGGAGAGGGAATGAGCAGTTCTTC. It encodes CASSLLTGTSGRGNEQFF.